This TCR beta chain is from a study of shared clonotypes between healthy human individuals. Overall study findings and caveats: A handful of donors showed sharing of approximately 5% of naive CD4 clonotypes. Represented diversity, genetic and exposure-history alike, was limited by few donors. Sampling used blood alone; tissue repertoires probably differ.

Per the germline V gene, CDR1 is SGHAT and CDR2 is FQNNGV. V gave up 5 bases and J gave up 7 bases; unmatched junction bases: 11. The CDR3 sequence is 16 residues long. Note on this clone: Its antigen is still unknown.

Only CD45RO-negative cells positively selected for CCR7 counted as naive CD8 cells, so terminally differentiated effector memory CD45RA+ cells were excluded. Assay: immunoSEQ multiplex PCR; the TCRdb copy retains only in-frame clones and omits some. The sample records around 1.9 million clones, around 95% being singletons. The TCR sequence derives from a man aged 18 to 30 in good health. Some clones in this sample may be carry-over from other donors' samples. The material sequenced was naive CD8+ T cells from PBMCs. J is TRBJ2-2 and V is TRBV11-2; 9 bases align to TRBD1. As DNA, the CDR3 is TGTGCCAGCAGCACCCGGAGGACAGGGGTCAGCGGGGAGCTGTTTTTT. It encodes CASSTRRTGVSGELFF.